The 14 T cell receptor beta chains reported below all come from one sample, sequenced in a study of T cells after yellow fever vaccination. MiXCR, applied by TCRdb to the 5' RACE reads, yields one record per CDR3 protein. This table has a few hundred thousand distinct CDR3 sequences, around 3.9% appearing once. This specimen was PBMCs, taken 5 days after the yellow fever booster vaccination. Every receptor here comes from a man aged 18 to 35 who received the YFV17D yellow fever vaccine.

This clonotype was found many times. The chain employs TRBV20-1 and TRBJ2-1; 10 nucleotides match TRBD1. After removal of 5 bases from V and 4 bases from J, the junction contained 5 bases not matched to a gene. Germline V CDR1 and CDR2: DFQATT, SNEGSKA (reference sequence). The CDR3 length is 14 residues. CDR3 DNA: TGCAGTGCTCGGGGGGACAGGGGTTACAATGAGCAGTTCTTC. This sequence encodes CSARGDRGYNEQFF.

The V call is TRBV9, the J call TRBJ1-4; D is possibly TRBD1 (5 bases). CDR1 and CDR2 (germline): SGDLS, YYNGEE. V was shortened by 6 bases and J by 4 bases, with 13 bases between the two germline ends. The CDR3 is 14 amino acids. DNA of the CDR3: TGTGCCAGCAACGGCGGGGGAAATAATGAAAAACTGTTTTTT. Translation: CASNGGGNNEKLFF.

The chain employs TRBV7-9 and TRBJ2-7; 7 bases fit TRBD2. The CDR3 contains 14 residues. Germline values: CDR1 SEHNR, CDR2 FQNEAQ (reference sequence). V was clipped by 4 bases and J by 5 bases; unmatched bases: 8. The CDR3 coding sequence is TGTGCCAGCAGCTCACCCCCGGGGGGTCACGAGCAGTACGTC. Its translation is CASSSPPGGHEQYV.

This clonotype was detected ten times or more. The chain is built from TRBV18 and TRBJ1-1; unclear D gene. The CDR3 sequence is 13 residues long. CDR1 and CDR2 from the germline V gene are KGHSH and LQKENI. Trimming left V 1 base short and J 1 base short, with 4 bases between. This CDR3 is CASSPLGNTEAFF. The CDR3 DNA reads TGTGCCAGCTCACCACTGGGGAACACTGAAGCTTTCTTT.

This clonotype appeared many times. CDR3 amino acids: CASRRDPQGQPQHF. Written as DNA, the CDR3 is TGTGCCAGCAGGAGAGATCCGCAGGGTCAGCCCCAGCATTTT. The chain is built from TRBV6-2 or TRBV6-3 and TRBJ1-5, with D perhaps TRBD1 (5 bases). The V end was cut by 6 bases, the J end by 6 bases, with 15 bases between. In germline, CDR1 is MNHEY, CDR2 SVGEGT. CDR3 length equals 14 residues.

Concerning this clonotype itself: One end of the junction does not line up with germline, which may come from a read error. The chain employs TRBV15 and TRBJ1-4; 10 nucleotides align to TRBD1. Looked up from germline, CDR1 is LNHNV and CDR2 is YYDKDF (reference sequence). The CDR3 covers 15 residues. The CDR3, as DNA: TGTGCCACCAGAAGAGCGGGGACAGGGGATGAAAAACTGTTTTTT. Amino acid sequence: CATRRAGTGDEKLFF. Variable domain in full (rest from reference TRBV15 and TRBJ1-4): DAMVIQNPRYQVTQFGKPVTLSCSQTLNHNVMYWYQQKSSQAPKLLFHYYDKDFNNEADTPDNFQSRRPNTSFCFLDIRSPGLGDTAMYLCATRRAGTGDEKLFFGSGTQLSVL.

The chain couples TRBV28 to TRBJ2-3; D may be TRBD1 (5 bases). Trimming removed 6 bases from V and 7 bases from J, with 14 bases in between. The CDR3 is 13 amino acids. CDR1 is MDHEN and CDR2 is SYDVKM in the germline V gene. The CDR3 region is CASRPSAGYTQYF. CDR3 bases: TGTGCCAGCAGGCCCTCAGCAGGGTATACGCAGTATTTT.

This clonotype appeared many times. J is TRBJ2-2 and V is TRBV9, with 13 positions matching TRBD2. Germline trimming cut 4 bases from V and 3 bases from J; bases unmatched to any gene: 6. Germline V gene sequence: CDR1 SGDLS, CDR2 YYNGEE. The CDR3 runs to 17 residues. CDR3 DNA: TGTGCCAGCAGCCCTGGGACTAGCGGGGTCTACACCGGGGAGCTGTTTTTT. This gives the protein CASSPGTSGVYTGELFF.

This clonotype was seen many times. The V gene is TRBV25-1, the J gene TRBJ2-5; D not resolved. V was clipped by 5 bases and J by 2 bases, with 12 bases between them. The length of the CDR3 is 14 residues. Germline CDR1 and CDR2: MGHDK and SYGVNS. The CDR3 DNA sequence: TGTGCCAGCAGTCGCAGCGTGACTCAAGAGACCCAGTACTTC. Its translation is CASSRSVTQETQYF.

This clonotype has just a few counts. The chain employs TRBV5-4 and TRBJ2-1, with 12 positions matching TRBD2. V trimming: 4 bases; J trimming: 8 bases; junction bases outside the gene matches: 7. The CDR3 is made up of 15 amino acids. Germline assignment: CDR1 SGHNT and CDR2 YYREEE (reference sequence). The CDR3 protein is CASSPSGGAFYEQFF. The CDR3 DNA reads as TGTGCCAGCAGCCCTAGCGGGGGGGCCTTCTATGAGCAGTTCTTC. Complete variable domain (other parts from reference TRBV5-4 and TRBJ2-1): ETGVTQSPTHLIKTRGQQVTLRCSSQSGHNTVSWYQQALGQGPQFIFQYYREEENGRGNFPPRFSGLQFPNYSSELNVNALELDDSALYLCASSPSGGAFYEQFFGPGTRLTVL.

The gene calls are TRBV5-1 and TRBJ1-2; TRBD1 aligns across 10 bases. V trimming: 5 bases; J trimming: 7 bases; junction bases outside the gene matches: 11. From germline, CDR1 is SGHRS and CDR2 YFSETQ. The CDR3 consists of 15 residues. This chain's CDR3 is CASRLEDRGTTGYTF. The CDR3 DNA reads as TGCGCCAGCAGGTTAGAGGACAGGGGGACGACTGGCTACACCTTC.

The sample holds many counts of this clonotype. This chain joins TRBV29-1 and TRBJ1-1, with D perhaps matching TRBD1 (6 bases). Germline loops: CDR1 SQVTM, CDR2 ANQGSEA. The CDR3 runs to 13 residues. V was pared by 3 bases and J by 4 bases, with 12 bases between. The CDR3 region is CSVERGAGTEAFF. For the CDR3, the DNA is TGCAGCGTTGAGCGGGGGGCGGGCACTGAAGCTTTCTTT.

This clonotype has a handful of counts. The J gene is TRBJ2-2, the V gene TRBV5-1; 7 bases fit TRBD2. There are 16 residues in the CDR3. The ends lost 5 bases at V and 0 bases at J; junction bases unmatched: 7. CDR1 and CDR2 from the germline V gene are SGHRS and YFSETQ. The CDR3 protein is CASSRSTSANTGELFF. In nucleotides, the CDR3 is TGCGCCAGCAGTCGGTCAACTAGCGCGAACACCGGGGAGCTGTTTTTT. Together with reference TRBV5-1 and TRBJ2-2, the CDR3 gives the full variable domain: KAGVTQTPRYLIKTRGQQVTLSCSPISGHRSVSWYQQTPGQGLQFLFEYFSETQRNKGNFPGRFSGRQFSNSRSEMNVSTLELGDSALYLCASSRSTSANTGELFFGEGSRLTVL.

This clonotype has more than one count but fewer than ten. This chain joins TRBV7-9 and TRBJ1-2; possibly TRBD1 for D (5 bases). Trimming took 2 bases from V and 8 from J, leaving 21 bases between them. Germline lookup yields CDR1 SEHNR and CDR2 FQNEAQ (reference sequence). The CDR3 loop spans 16 amino acids. DNA for the CDR3: TGTGCCAGCAGCTTATCGGCAGGGCAACCCGATTGGGGCTACACCTTC. It specifies CASSLSAGQPDWGYTF.